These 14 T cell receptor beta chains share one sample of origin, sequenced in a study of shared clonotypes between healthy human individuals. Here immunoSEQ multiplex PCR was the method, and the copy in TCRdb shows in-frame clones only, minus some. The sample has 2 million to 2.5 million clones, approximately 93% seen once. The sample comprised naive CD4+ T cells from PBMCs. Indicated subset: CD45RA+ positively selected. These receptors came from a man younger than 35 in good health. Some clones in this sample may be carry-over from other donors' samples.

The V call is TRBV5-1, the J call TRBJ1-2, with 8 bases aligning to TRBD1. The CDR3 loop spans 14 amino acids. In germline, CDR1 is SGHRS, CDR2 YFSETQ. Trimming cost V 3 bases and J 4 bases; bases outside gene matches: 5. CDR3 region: CASSSTGEGYGYTF. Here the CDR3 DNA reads TGCGCCAGCAGCTCGACAGGGGAGGGCTATGGCTACACCTTC.

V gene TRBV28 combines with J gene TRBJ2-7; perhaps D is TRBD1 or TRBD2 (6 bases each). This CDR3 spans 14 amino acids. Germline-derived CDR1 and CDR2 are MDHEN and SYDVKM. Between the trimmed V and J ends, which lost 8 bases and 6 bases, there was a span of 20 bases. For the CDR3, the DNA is TGTGCCAGCTCACGGGCGGGGACAATTCGCGAGCAGTACTTC. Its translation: CASSRAGTIREQYF. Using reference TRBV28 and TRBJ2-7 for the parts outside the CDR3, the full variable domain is DVKVTQSSRYLVKRTGEKVFLECVQDMDHENMFWYRQDPGLGLRLIYFSYDVKMKEKGDIPEGYSVSREKKERFSLILESASTNQTSMYLCASSRAGTIREQYFGPGTRLTVT.

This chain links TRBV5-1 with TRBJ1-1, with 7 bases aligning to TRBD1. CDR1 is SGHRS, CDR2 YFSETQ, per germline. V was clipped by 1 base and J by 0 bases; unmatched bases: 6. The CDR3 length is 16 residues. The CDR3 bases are TGCGCCAGCAGCTTGAGCGCCGGGACAGTGAACACTGAAGCTTTCTTT. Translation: CASSLSAGTVNTEAFF. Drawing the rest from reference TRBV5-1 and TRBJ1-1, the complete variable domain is KAGVTQTPRYLIKTRGQQVTLSCSPISGHRSVSWYQQTPGQGLQFLFEYFSETQRNKGNFPGRFSGRQFSNSRSEMNVSTLELGDSALYLCASSLSAGTVNTEAFFGQGTRLTVV.

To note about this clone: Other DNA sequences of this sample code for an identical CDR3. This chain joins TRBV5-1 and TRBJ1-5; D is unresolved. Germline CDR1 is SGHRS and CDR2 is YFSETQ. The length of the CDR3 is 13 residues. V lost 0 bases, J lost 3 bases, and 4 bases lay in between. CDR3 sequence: CASSLGDNQPQHF. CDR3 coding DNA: TGCGCCAGCAGCTTGGGAGACAATCAGCCCCAGCATTTT. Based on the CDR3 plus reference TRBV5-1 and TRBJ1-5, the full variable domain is KAGVTQTPRYLIKTRGQQVTLSCSPISGHRSVSWYQQTPGQGLQFLFEYFSETQRNKGNFPGRFSGRQFSNSRSEMNVSTLELGDSALYLCASSLGDNQPQHFGDGTRLSIL.

The CDR3 nucleotides read TGTGCCAGCAGCGCCGGGGACTCTGGAAACACCATATATTTT. Its translation is CASSAGDSGNTIYF. The chain carries TRBV5-5 and TRBJ1-3; D not resolved. The CDR3 has 14 residues. Trimming pared 4 bases from V and 0 bases from J, leaving 8 bases between. Per the germline V gene, CDR1 is SGHKS and CDR2 is YYEKEE (reference sequence).

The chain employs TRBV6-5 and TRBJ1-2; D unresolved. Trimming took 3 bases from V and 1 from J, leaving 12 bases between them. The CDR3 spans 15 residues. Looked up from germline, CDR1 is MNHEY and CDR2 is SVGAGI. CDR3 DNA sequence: TGTGCCAGCAGTTATGTATCGGAGAGTAACTATGGCTACACCTTC. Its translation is CASSYVSESNYGYTF.

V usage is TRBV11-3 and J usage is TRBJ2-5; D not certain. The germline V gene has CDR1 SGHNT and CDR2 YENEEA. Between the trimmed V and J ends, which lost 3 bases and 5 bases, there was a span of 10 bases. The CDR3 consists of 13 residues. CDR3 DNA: TGTGCCAGCAGCTTCAGGATAGGGGAGACCCAGTACTTC. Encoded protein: CASSFRIGETQYF. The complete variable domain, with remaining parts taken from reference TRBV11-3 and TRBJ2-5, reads EAGVVQSPRYKIIEKKQPVAFWCNPISGHNTLYWYLQNLGQGPELLIRYENEEAVDDSQLPKDRFSAERLKGVDSTLKIQPAELGDSAVYLCASSFRIGETQYFGPGTRLLVL.

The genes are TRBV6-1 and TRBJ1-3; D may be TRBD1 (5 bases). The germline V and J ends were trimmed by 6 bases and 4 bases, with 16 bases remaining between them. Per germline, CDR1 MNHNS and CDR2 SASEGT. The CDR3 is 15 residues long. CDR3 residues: CASSNDPGPGNTIYF. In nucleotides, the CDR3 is TGTGCCAGCAGCAACGACCCGGGACCCGGAAACACCATATATTTT.

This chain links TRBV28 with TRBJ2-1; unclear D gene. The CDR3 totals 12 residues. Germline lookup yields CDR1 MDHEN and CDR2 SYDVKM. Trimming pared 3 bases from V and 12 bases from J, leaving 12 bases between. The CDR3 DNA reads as TGTGCCAGCAGTTTTCAGACTTCGGGGCAGTTCTTC. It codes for CASSFQTSGQFF. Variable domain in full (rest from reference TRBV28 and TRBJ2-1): DVKVTQSSRYLVKRTGEKVFLECVQDMDHENMFWYRQDPGLGLRLIYFSYDVKMKEKGDIPEGYSVSREKKERFSLILESASTNQTSMYLCASSFQTSGQFFGPGTRLTVL.

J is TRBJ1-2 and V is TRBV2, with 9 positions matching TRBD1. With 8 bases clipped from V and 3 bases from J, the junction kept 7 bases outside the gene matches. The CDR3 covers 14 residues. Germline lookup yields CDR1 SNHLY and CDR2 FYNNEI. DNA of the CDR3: TGTGCCAGCGGGATCCGGGACAGGGACTATGGCTACACCTTC. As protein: CASGIRDRDYGYTF. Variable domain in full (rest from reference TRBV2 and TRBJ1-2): EPEVTQTPSHQVTQMGQEVILRCVPISNHLYFYWYRQILGQKVEFLVSFYNNEISEKSEIFDDQFSVERPDGSNFTLKIRSTKLEDSAMYFCASGIRDRDYGYTFGSGTRLTVV.

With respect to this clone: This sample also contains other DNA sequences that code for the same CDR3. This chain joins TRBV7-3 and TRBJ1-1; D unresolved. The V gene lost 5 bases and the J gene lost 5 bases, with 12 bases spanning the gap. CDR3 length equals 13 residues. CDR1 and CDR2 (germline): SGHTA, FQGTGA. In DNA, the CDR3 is TGTGCCAGCAGCAACCGGGGAGGGACTGAAGCTTTCTTT. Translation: CASSNRGGTEAFF.

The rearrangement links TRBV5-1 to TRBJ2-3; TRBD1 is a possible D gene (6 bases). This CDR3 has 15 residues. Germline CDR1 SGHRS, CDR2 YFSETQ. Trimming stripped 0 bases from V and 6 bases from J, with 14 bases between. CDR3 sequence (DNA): TGCGCCAGCAGCTTGGTGGGTCAGCAGGGGGATACGCAGTATTTT. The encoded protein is CASSLVGQQGDTQYF.

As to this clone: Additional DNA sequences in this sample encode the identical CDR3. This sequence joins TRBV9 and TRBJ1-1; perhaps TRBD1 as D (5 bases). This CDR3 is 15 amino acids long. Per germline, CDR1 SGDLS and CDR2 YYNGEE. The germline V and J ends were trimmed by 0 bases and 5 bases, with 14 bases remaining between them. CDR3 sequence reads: CASSVAGQGGTEAFF. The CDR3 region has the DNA TGTGCCAGCAGCGTAGCTGGGCAGGGCGGAACTGAAGCTTTCTTT.

The CDR3 nucleotides read TGTGCCAGCAGTTACTCGGGGGGGCTCTACGAGCAGTACTTC. Translating gives CASSYSGGLYEQYF. The chain links TRBV6-5 to TRBJ2-7, with D perhaps TRBD2 (7 bases). The CDR3 extends over 14 amino acids. The germline CDR1 and CDR2 sequences are MNHEY and SVGAGI. Trimming took 0 bases from V and 3 from J, leaving 9 bases between them.